The 22 T cell receptor beta chains below were found in one sample sequenced in a study of blood T cells in healthy people across ages. Through a sample-barcoded 5' primer and a J-beta primer mix, a second PCR was run for 7 to 11 cycles. TCRdb re-derived calls from the 5' RACE reads in MiXCR, one entry per CDR3 protein. The sample yields over 1.5 million distinct CDR3 sequences, around 50% seen once. Sequencing input: blood. The receptors here all came from a woman aged 40 to 49 in good health.

This clonotype was counted a few times. The chain has TRBV5-1 and TRBJ2-3; possibly TRBD2 for D (5 bases). This CDR3 contains 14 residues. The V end was cut by 3 bases, the J end by 3 bases, with 11 bases between. Germline V lookup: CDR1 SGHRS, CDR2 YFSETQ. CDR3 sequence: CASSSLTNTDTQYF. CDR3 nucleotides: TGCGCCAGCAGCTCCCTGACTAATACAGATACGCAGTATTTT.

The V and J genes are TRBV4-2 and TRBJ1-1, with 7 positions matching TRBD1. CDR1 and CDR2 from the germline V gene are LGHNA and YNFKEQ. The J segment lost 10 bases and the V segment lost 0 bases, leaving 20 bases of the junction unmatched. The CDR3 has 18 amino acids. This chain's CDR3 is CASSQDKSSGQGERRAFF. As DNA, the CDR3 is TGTGCCAGCAGCCAAGATAAATCCAGTGGGCAGGGGGAAAGGAGAGCTTTCTTT.

The genes are TRBV6-1 and TRBJ2-4; possible D gene TRBD2, 5 bases. V was cut by 7 bases and J by 0 bases, with 10 bases left in between. This CDR3 spans 14 amino acids. Germline CDR1 MNHNS, CDR2 SASEGT. The CDR3, as DNA: TGTGCCAGCACGGAGGTTTTAGCCAAAAACATTCAGTACTTC. Translated, it gives CASTEVLAKNIQYF.

V and J are TRBV6-2 or TRBV6-3 and TRBJ2-1, with TRBD1 identical over 7 bases. The CDR3 is made up of 15 amino acids. The germline V gene has CDR1 MNHEY and CDR2 SVGEGT. The J segment lost 8 bases and the V segment lost 2 bases, leaving 9 bases of the junction unmatched. The CDR3 coding sequence is TGTGCCAGCAGTTACGCCGCAGGGGGTAGGGATGAGCAGTTCTTC. Its translation: CASSYAAGGRDEQFF.

This chain uses TRBV2 with TRBJ2-1; 9 bases match TRBD2. The trim removed 4 bases at V and 9 bases at J, leaving 10 bases unmatched. Germline CDR1 is SNHLY and CDR2 is FYNNEI. CDR3 length equals 15 residues. The CDR3 spells CASSALAGGPSEQFF. CDR3 nucleotide sequence: TGTGCCAGCAGTGCCCTGGCGGGGGGGCCTTCTGAGCAGTTCTTC.

Only a few counts were recorded for this clonotype. CDR3 nucleotides: TGTGCCACCAGCCACGACCGGACAGACAATGAGCAGTTCTTC. This encodes CATSHDRTDNEQFF. This chain connects TRBV15 to TRBJ2-1, with D possibly being TRBD1 (6 bases). Per the germline V gene, CDR1 is LNHNV and CDR2 is YYDKDF (reference sequence). CDR3 size: 14 residues. Trimming left V 5 bases short and J 5 bases short, with 13 bases between.

In its sample, this clonotype was seen a few times. The chain employs TRBV11-2 and TRBJ2-6; tentatively, D is TRBD1 (6 bases). The V gene lost 2 bases and the J gene lost 0 bases, with 14 bases spanning the gap. The CDR3 runs to 18 residues. Germline CDR1 reads SGHAT; CDR2 reads FQNNGV. Written as DNA, the CDR3 is TGTGCCAGCAGCTTATTTGCAGGGGCGAGCTCTGGGGCCAACGTCCTGACTTTC. Its translation is CASSLFAGASSGANVLTF. The variable domain in full, with the rest retrieved from reference TRBV11-2 and TRBJ2-6, is EAGVAQSPRYKIIEKRQSVAFWCNPISGHATLYWYQQILGQGPKLLIQFQNNGVVDDSQLPKDRFSAERLKGVDSTLKIQPAKLEDSAVYLCASSLFAGASSGANVLTFGAGSRLTVL.

The V call is TRBV7-2, the J call TRBJ1-4; possibly TRBD1 for D (6 bases). CDR3 length equals 16 residues. The germline V gene encodes CDR1 SGHTA and CDR2 FQGNSA. With 0 bases removed from V and 7 bases from J, the gap between germline ends came to 15 bases. This CDR3 reads CASSLAQGRTGEKLFF. The CDR3 bases are TGTGCCAGCAGCTTAGCTCAGGGGCGGACTGGTGAAAAACTGTTTTTT.

The chain employs TRBV27 and TRBJ2-7; D may match TRBD1 or TRBD2 (8 bases each). The V gene lost 3 bases and the J gene lost 3 bases, with 30 bases spanning the gap. The germline gives CDR1 MNHEY, CDR2 SMNVEV (reference sequence). The length of the CDR3 is 20 residues. The CDR3 bases are TGTGCCAGCAGTTTGATGGACAGGGAGTGTAGTAGCGGGGAGCGCTACGAGCAGTACTTC. Protein: CASSLMDRECSSGERYEQYF.

The sample holds many counts of this clonotype. The rearrangement links TRBV18 to TRBJ2-1, with D uncertain. Germline V CDR1 and CDR2: KGHSH, LQKENI. V was shortened by 8 bases and J by 10 bases, with 15 bases between the two germline ends. This CDR3 is built from 12 residues. DNA for the CDR3: TGTGCCAGCAGTCCTGTGGGAAACGAGCAGTTCTTC. This translates into CASSPVGNEQFF.

This clonotype was observed a few times. This chain uses TRBV9 with TRBJ1-2, with 11 positions matching TRBD1. Trimming cost V 3 bases and J 2 bases; bases outside gene matches: 3. The CDR3 runs to 15 residues. Per the germline V gene, CDR1 is SGDLS and CDR2 is YYNGEE. CDR3 residues: CASSAGDRGNYGYTF. The CDR3 DNA sequence: TGTGCCAGCAGCGCCGGGGACAGGGGGAACTATGGCTACACCTTC. Variable domain in full (rest from reference TRBV9 and TRBJ1-2): DSGVTQTPKHLITATGQRVTLRCSPRSGDLSVYWYQQSLDQGLQFLIQYYNGEERAKGNILERFSAQQFPDLHSELNLSSLELGDSALYFCASSAGDRGNYGYTFGSGTRLTVV.

The chain carries TRBV28 and TRBJ2-2; 9 bases align to TRBD1. There are 15 residues in the CDR3. Looked up from germline, CDR1 is MDHEN and CDR2 is SYDVKM. After removal of 5 bases from V and 3 bases from J, the junction contained 4 bases not matched to a gene. The DNA of the CDR3 is TGTGCCAGCAGTCCGGACAGGGGATACACCGGGGAGCTGTTTTTT. Encoded protein: CASSPDRGYTGELFF.

The sample holds a few counts of this clonotype. The rearrangement links TRBV18 to TRBJ2-4; a possible D gene is TRBD1 (6 bases). The J call is uncertain, as TRBJ2-7 better fits the DNA end. Germline values: CDR1 KGHSH, CDR2 LQKENI. The length of the CDR3 is 15 residues. The CDR3 region is CASSPGQPTDHEQYF. The CDR3 DNA reads as TGTGCCAGCTCACCCGGACAGCCAACGGATCACGAGCAGTACTTC.

This chain joins TRBV20-1 and TRBJ1-5; 11 nucleotides match TRBD1. The CDR3 is made up of 13 amino acids. The ends lost 5 bases at V and 6 bases at J; junction bases unmatched: 3. Germline CDR1 is DFQATT and CDR2 is SNEGSKA (reference sequence). CDR3 coding DNA: TGCAGTGCTGGACAGGGGGCAGGTCAGCCCCAGCATTTT. This encodes CSAGQGAGQPQHF.

The rearrangement joins TRBV11-1 to TRBJ2-5; D call uncertain. Trimming removed 7 bases at V and 1 base at J, with 13 bases between. This CDR3 has 14 residues. Germline V lookup: CDR1 SGHAT, CDR2 FQDESV (reference sequence). The CDR3 coding sequence is TGTGCCAGCACCCCGGATCGGACCCAAGAGACCCAGTACTTC. Translating gives CASTPDRTQETQYF.

This rearrangement joins TRBV12-3 or TRBV12-4 to TRBJ1-1; a possible D gene is TRBD1 (6 bases). The V gene lost 2 bases and the J gene lost 11 bases, with 9 bases spanning the gap. The CDR3 is made up of 11 amino acids. The CDR3 nucleotides read TGTGCCAGCAGTTTAAGGGGGATGGCTTTCTTT. Its translation is CASSLRGMAFF.

The chain employs TRBV12-3 or TRBV12-4 and TRBJ1-2, with D maybe TRBD1 (6 bases). This CDR3 is built from 16 residues. Trimming took off 4 bases at V and 1 base at J, with 16 bases between the two ends. CDR3 nucleotides: TGTGCCAGCAGTTCATGGAGGGGACAACTTAACTATGGCTACACCTTC. Translated, it gives CASSSWRGQLNYGYTF.

The V call is TRBV7-9, the J call TRBJ2-5; a weak D match, TRBD1 (5 bases). This CDR3 has 13 amino acids. The germline V and J ends were trimmed by 8 bases and 5 bases, with 15 bases remaining between them. CDR1 is SEHNR, CDR2 FQNEAQ, per germline (reference sequence). For the CDR3, the DNA is TGTGCCAGCGTCCCAGGGAATGGCGAGACCCAGTACTTC. This translates into CASVPGNGETQYF.

The gene calls are TRBV5-1 and TRBJ2-1; D may be TRBD2 (7 bases). Trimming removed 0 bases from V and 4 bases from J, with 17 bases in between. The CDR3 is 17 amino acids. Germline lookup yields CDR1 SGHRS and CDR2 YFSETQ. The CDR3 reads CASSLVEGGRPYNEQFF. Written as DNA, the CDR3 is TGCGCCAGCAGCTTGGTGGAGGGGGGGCGGCCTTACAATGAGCAGTTCTTC.

CDR3 protein: CSARGQTGYNEQFF. DNA of the CDR3: TGCAGTGCCAGGGGACAGACAGGATACAATGAGCAGTTCTTC. V usage is TRBV20-1 and J usage is TRBJ2-1; 7 positions match TRBD1. The CDR3 loop spans 14 amino acids. V trimming: 6 bases; J trimming: 4 bases; junction bases outside the gene matches: 9. Germline V gene lookup returns CDR1 DFQATT and CDR2 SNEGSKA (reference sequence).

The chain combines TRBV5-1 with TRBJ2-6; D perhaps matches TRBD1 (6 bases). The CDR3 is 16 amino acids. The V gene lost 1 base and the J gene lost 1 base, with 9 bases spanning the gap. Germline V gene data show CDR1 as SGHRS and CDR2 as YFSETQ. In DNA form, the CDR3 reads TGCGCCAGCAGCTTGATACAGGGTTCTGGGGCCAACGTCCTGACTTTC. Its protein product is CASSLIQGSGANVLTF.

The chain recombines TRBV3-1 with TRBJ2-3, with D possibly matching TRBD2 (7 bases). CDR3 length: 16 amino acids. The V gene lost 4 bases and the J gene lost 1 base, with 15 bases spanning the gap. Germline values: CDR1 LGHDT, CDR2 YNNKEL (reference sequence). The CDR3 protein is CASSLTGGVGTDTQYF. The CDR3 nucleotides are TGTGCCAGCAGCCTCACGGGGGGCGTTGGCACAGATACGCAGTATTTT.